The 9 T cell receptor beta chains presented below share a single source sample, sequenced in a study of T cells in Graves' hyperthyroidism and ophthalmopathy. RNA transcripts yielded amplified TCR beta CDR3 regions. The HTBI set primed first-round TCR CDR3 RT-PCR. Each CDR3 protein gets one entry after TCRdb re-called the multiplex PCR reads with MiXCR. The repertoire holds about 400,000 distinct CDR3 sequences, with approximately 14% as singletons. The sequenced sample was blood. Receptors were obtained from a woman aged 18-35 years with Graves' hyperthyroidism.

This clonotype was picked up a small number of times. V usage is TRBV29-1 and J usage is TRBJ2-3; no reliable D call. Per germline, CDR1 SQVTM and CDR2 ANQGSEA. V gave up 7 bases and J gave up 2 bases, with 13 bases separating them. There are 13 residues in the CDR3. CDR3 bases: TGCAGCGGCCTCCCCCGTGCCACAGATACGCAGTATTTT. Amino acid sequence: CSGLPRATDTQYF.

This clonotype has ten or more counts. This rearrangement joins TRBV9 to TRBJ1-2; the D gene is possibly TRBD1 (5 bases). Germline V gene sequence: CDR1 SGDLS, CDR2 YYNGEE. The CDR3 is made up of 15 amino acids. With 0 bases removed from V and 0 bases from J, the gap between germline ends came to 9 bases. The CDR3 nucleotides are TGTGCCAGCAGCGTAGCAGGGAACTCTAACTATGGCTACACCTTC. This encodes CASSVAGNSNYGYTF.

In this sample, this clonotype turned up many times. The genes are TRBV3-1 and TRBJ1-1; TRBD1 is a possible D gene (6 bases). V lost 3 bases, J lost 4 bases, and 15 bases lay in between. Germline V gives CDR1 LGHDT, CDR2 YNNKEL (reference sequence). The CDR3 spans 15 residues. The CDR3 protein is CASSQTKGVGTEAFF. The CDR3 DNA follows: TGTGCCAGCAGCCAGACGAAGGGGGTCGGCACTGAAGCTTTCTTT.

This clonotype was observed at least ten times. V is TRBV4-3 and J is TRBJ2-2, with 8 bases that match TRBD2. This CDR3 has 16 amino acids. Germline lookup yields CDR1 LGHNA and CDR2 YSLEER. V was clipped by 1 base and J by 5 bases; unmatched bases: 6. CDR3 sequence reads: CASSQGLALETGELFF. CDR3 coding DNA: TGCGCCAGCAGCCAAGGACTAGCGCTGGAAACCGGGGAGCTGTTTTTT.

This clonotype has a handful of counts. The chain has TRBV5-1 and TRBJ2-5, with 11 nucleotides matching TRBD2. The CDR3 runs 15 residues. Germline CDR1 SGHRS, CDR2 YFSETQ. Germline trimming cut 5 bases from V and 7 bases from J; bases unmatched to any gene: 10. Here the CDR3 reads CASSSGTSGLGTQYF. The CDR3 DNA sequence: TGCGCCAGCAGTTCGGGGACTAGCGGTCTAGGGACCCAGTACTTC.

The CDR3 DNA sequence: TGCAGTGCTAGAGATTCAGCGGGGGCATCGAATGAGCAGTTCTTC. Its protein product is CSARDSAGASNEQFF. The chain has TRBV20-1 and TRBJ2-1; 8 positions agree with TRBD2. J was trimmed by 7 bases and V by 0 bases; bases with no gene match: 8. The germline V gene has CDR1 DFQATT and CDR2 SNEGSKA (reference sequence). The CDR3 length is 15 residues.

This clonotype was seen at least ten times. The chain recombines TRBV5-1 with TRBJ2-1, with 13 bases that match TRBD2. There are 15 residues in the CDR3. Trimming took 5 bases from V and 7 from J; bases not matched to a gene: 6. Germline-derived CDR1 and CDR2 are SGHRS and YFSETQ. CDR3 protein: CASRTTSGRGNEQFF. The CDR3, as DNA: TGCGCCAGCAGGACCACTAGCGGGAGGGGGAATGAGCAGTTCTTC.

There are many counts of this clonotype. V is TRBV3-1 and J is TRBJ2-7; D perhaps matches TRBD1 (6 bases). Looked up from germline, CDR1 is LGHDT and CDR2 is YNNKEL (reference sequence). V was pared by 1 base and J by 1 base, with 11 bases between. The CDR3 contains 15 residues. CDR3 nucleotide sequence: TGTGCCAGCAGCCAAGTCCAGGGGTCTTCCTACGAGCAGTACTTC. Translated: CASSQVQGSSYEQYF.

V usage is TRBV5-1 and J usage is TRBJ2-6; TRBD1 matches 7 bases. V gave up 1 base and J gave up 3 bases; unmatched junction bases: 10. Germline loops: CDR1 SGHRS, CDR2 YFSETQ. The CDR3 length is 18 residues. CDR3 in amino acids: CASSLSSTGSGGANVLTF. The CDR3 DNA sequence: TGCGCCAGCAGCTTGTCCTCGACAGGGTCGGGTGGGGCCAACGTCCTGACTTTC.